The 23 T cell receptor beta chains presented below share a single source sample, sequenced in a study of CD8 T cells in ankylosing spondylitis. TCRdb used MiXCR to reprocess the 5' RACE reads, holding one entry per CDR3 protein. The table has roughly 200,000 distinct CDR3 sequences, roughly 26% seen once. Sequenced sample: blood, either unsorted or a sorted T cell fraction (not recorded which). The receptors derive from a male donor with ankylosing spondylitis or in good health (not recorded which).

This clonotype was seen at least ten times. The V gene is TRBV12-3 or TRBV12-4, the J gene TRBJ2-7; D is possibly TRBD2 (6 bases). The CDR3 sequence is 12 residues long. V was clipped by 2 bases and J by 6 bases, with 8 bases between them. The CDR3 bases are TGTGCCAGCAGTTTACGGGGGAGCGAGCAGTACTTC. Encoded protein: CASSLRGSEQYF.

The V call is TRBV20-1, the J call TRBJ2-7, with D uncertain. Trimming left V 0 bases short and J 7 bases short, with 16 bases between. Per germline, CDR1 DFQATT and CDR2 SNEGSKA (reference sequence). The CDR3 runs to 14 residues. The CDR3 DNA reads TGCAGTGCTAGAGATCGAGTAGTCTTCGGGGAGCAGTACTTC. It codes for CSARDRVVFGEQYF.

The chain employs TRBV3-1 and TRBJ2-5, with D perhaps matching TRBD1 (7 bases). Trimming took 1 base from V and 4 from J, leaving 22 bases between them. This CDR3 region has 18 residues. Germline V CDR1 and CDR2: LGHDT, YNNKEL (reference sequence). CDR3 loop: CASSQVWGGAEGAETQYF. Written as DNA, the CDR3 is TGTGCCAGCAGCCAAGTTTGGGGTGGTGCGGAGGGGGCAGAGACCCAGTACTTC.

This clonotype was recorded at least ten times. The rearrangement links TRBV6-5 to TRBJ2-1, with 14 bases aligning to TRBD2. CDR1 and CDR2 from the germline V gene are MNHEY and SVGAGI. Unmatched junction bases numbered 2, after V lost 0 bases and J lost 4 bases. This CDR3 region has 17 residues. The CDR3 DNA reads as TGTGCCAGCAGTTACTCGGGACTAGCGGGAGTGTACAATGAGCAGTTCTTC. It translates to CASSYSGLAGVYNEQFF.

This clonotype has a count of ten or more. This rearrangement joins TRBV20-1 to TRBJ2-7; 8 bases map to TRBD2. V lost 6 bases and J lost 6; bases outside the gene matches: 10. The germline gives CDR1 DFQATT, CDR2 SNEGSKA (reference sequence). The CDR3 is made up of 13 amino acids. The CDR3 DNA is TGCAGTGCCCCGAAAGCGGGAGTCGGCGAGCAGTACTTC. It yields the protein CSAPKAGVGEQYF.

This clonotype came up many times. The chain carries TRBV27 and TRBJ2-7, with 9 bases lining up with TRBD2. Germline values: CDR1 MNHEY, CDR2 SMNVEV (reference sequence). The CDR3 totals 14 residues. V trimming: 4 bases; J trimming: 2 bases; junction bases outside the gene matches: 3. The CDR3 DNA follows: TGTGCCAGCAGTTCCGTAGCGGGAGCCTACGAGCAGTACTTC. Translated, it gives CASSSVAGAYEQYF.

This clonotype was counted at least ten times. The rearrangement uses TRBV3-1 and TRBJ2-7; D is ambiguous. This CDR3 has 13 residues. Trimming stripped 4 bases from V and 3 bases from J, with 10 bases between. Germline V gene data show CDR1 as LGHDT and CDR2 as YNNKEL (reference sequence). The CDR3 loop reads CASSPRDLYEQYF. For the CDR3, the DNA is TGTGCCAGCAGCCCCAGAGATCTCTACGAGCAGTACTTC.

The chain joins TRBV6-4 to TRBJ2-1, with 8 bases that match TRBD2. The length of the CDR3 is 18 residues. V trimming: 6 bases; J trimming: 7 bases; junction bases outside the gene matches: 20. Germline V gene sequence: CDR1 MRHNA, CDR2 SNTAGT. The CDR3, as DNA: TGTGCCAGCAGCGCCCTCCCCACTAGCGGACTAAGGGTAAATGAGCAGTTCTTC. It specifies CASSALPTSGLRVNEQFF.

With regard to this clonotype: This sequence may be a read error, since a much larger clone differs from it by one base. This chain links TRBV28 with TRBJ2-1, with D perhaps matching TRBD1 (6 bases). V was shortened by 2 bases and J by 6 bases, with 8 bases between the two germline ends. The CDR3 runs to 13 residues. Germline CDR1 is MDHEN and CDR2 is SYDVKM. CDR3 sequence: CASSLDRPNEQFF. The CDR3 DNA sequence: TGTGCCAGCAGTTTAGACAGGCCCAATGAGCAGTTCTTC.

In this sample, this clonotype turned up a few times. Here the CDR3 DNA reads TGCGCCAGCAGCGAACTAGCGGGAGGGCCAAAAGTAGATACGCAGTATTTT. Amino acid sequence: CASSELAGGPKVDTQYF. V and J are TRBV5-1 and TRBJ2-3, with 13 bases fitting TRBD2. J lost 5 bases, V lost 4 bases, and 10 bases had no gene match. There are 17 residues in the CDR3. Germline CDR1 and CDR2: SGHRS and YFSETQ. Complete variable domain (other parts from reference TRBV5-1 and TRBJ2-3): KAGVTQTPRYLIKTRGQQVTLSCSPISGHRSVSWYQQTPGQGLQFLFEYFSETQRNKGNFPGRFSGRQFSNSRSEMNVSTLELGDSALYLCASSELAGGPKVDTQYFGPGTRLTVL.

This clonotype has ten or more counts. This chain connects TRBV4-2 to TRBJ2-1; 13 bases are a match to TRBD2. From germline, CDR1 is LGHNA and CDR2 YNFKEQ. This CDR3 has 15 residues. Trimming at V came to 1 base and at J to 7 bases, leaving 1 base not matched to a gene. Here the CDR3 DNA reads TGTGCCAGCAGCCAAGGGACTAGCGGGGGAAATGAGCAGTTCTTC. This encodes CASSQGTSGGNEQFF.

This clonotype was detected many times. This chain connects TRBV9 to TRBJ1-5; D is perhaps TRBD1 (6 bases). CDR1 and CDR2 from the germline V gene are SGDLS and YYNGEE. V was trimmed by 0 bases and J by 0 bases, leaving 7 bases between them. The CDR3 is 15 amino acids. The CDR3 sequence: CASSVEGDSNQPQHF. The CDR3 DNA is TGTGCCAGCAGCGTAGAGGGGGATAGCAATCAGCCCCAGCATTTT.

This clonotype was observed at least ten times. The junction departs from the called germline gene at one end, perhaps through a read error. The rearrangement links TRBV6-1 to TRBJ1-1; D not resolved. Germline V CDR1 and CDR2: MNHNS, SASEGT. The CDR3 contains 11 residues. Here the CDR3 reads CASREALRAFF. The CDR3 DNA reads as TGTGCCAGCAGGGAAGCCCTTCGGGCTTTCTTT.

This rearrangement joins TRBV10-3 to TRBJ1-1; 9 bases agree with TRBD1. Germline V gene sequence: CDR1 ENHRY, CDR2 SYGVKD. Trimming at V came to 8 bases and at J to 5 bases, leaving 0 bases not matched to a gene. The length of the CDR3 is 11 residues. CDR3 loop: CAIGQGTEAFF. The DNA for the CDR3 is TGTGCCATCGGACAGGGGACTGAAGCTTTCTTT.

This clonotype was recorded a few times. The chain recombines TRBV12-3 or TRBV12-4 with TRBJ2-1; possible D gene TRBD1, 5 bases. Trimming removed 5 bases at V and 9 bases at J, with 14 bases between. The CDR3 consists of 13 residues. The CDR3 reads CASSHRDTGEQFF. In DNA, the CDR3 is TGTGCCAGCAGTCATAGGGATACAGGTGAGCAGTTCTTC.

This clonotype was picked up many times. The chain has TRBV7-2 and TRBJ2-5, with a tentative D call TRBD2 (6 bases). V was shortened by 5 bases and J by 2 bases, with 15 bases between the two germline ends. CDR3 length equals 15 residues. The germline gives CDR1 SGHTA, CDR2 FQGNSA. CDR3 region: CASSADGLHQETQYF. The CDR3 bases are TGTGCCAGCAGCGCCGATGGACTACATCAAGAGACCCAGTACTTC. Together with reference TRBV7-2 and TRBJ2-5, the CDR3 gives the full variable domain: GAGVSQSPSNKVTEKGKDVELRCDPISGHTALYWYRQSLGQGLEFLIYFQGNSAPDKSGLPSDRFSAERTGGSVSTLTIQRTQQEDSAVYLCASSADGLHQETQYFGPGTRLLVL.

V usage is TRBV6-2 or TRBV6-3 and J usage is TRBJ2-1; 9 nucleotides agree with TRBD2. Germline CDR1 reads MNHEY; CDR2 reads SVGEGT. With V trimmed by 6 bases and J by 7 bases, 10 bases remained unmatched. The CDR3 has 15 residues. The CDR3 DNA reads as TGTGCCAGCAGGGATAGCGGGAGCATATTGAATGAGCAGTTCTTC. Its translation is CASRDSGSILNEQFF.

CDR3 sequence (DNA): TGTGCCAGCAGGAGGAGCGGGAGGTCATACGAGCAGTACTTC. Residues: CASRRSGRSYEQYF. This chain joins TRBV13 and TRBJ2-7; 9 positions match TRBD2. Germline lookup yields CDR1 PRHDT and CDR2 FYEKMQ (reference sequence). The J segment lost 4 bases and the V segment lost 6 bases, leaving 7 bases of the junction unmatched. The CDR3 is 14 amino acids.

V gene TRBV29-1 combines with J gene TRBJ2-5; 11 bases agree with TRBD1. With V trimmed by 8 bases and J by 4 bases, 9 bases remained unmatched. The CDR3 loop spans 14 amino acids. Germline lookup yields CDR1 SQVTM and CDR2 ANQGSEA. The CDR3 DNA follows: TGCAGCACGAGGACAGGGGGCCTGGGAGAGACCCAGTACTTC. Translation: CSTRTGGLGETQYF.

This clonotype was seen many times. The chain uses TRBV6-2 or TRBV6-3 and TRBJ2-1, with D tentatively TRBD1 (7 bases). Trimming left V 2 bases short and J 12 bases short, with 11 bases between. This CDR3 comprises 12 residues. Germline assignment: CDR1 MNHEY and CDR2 SVGEGT. The CDR3 DNA reads TGTGCCAGCAGTTACAATCAGGGGGGGCAGTTCTTC. Its translation is CASSYNQGGQFF.

The chain joins TRBV2 to TRBJ2-3; D is ambiguous. The CDR3 covers 14 residues. Germline CDR1 is SNHLY and CDR2 is FYNNEI. V was cut by 6 bases and J by 2 bases, with 12 bases left in between. CDR3 DNA sequence: TGTGCCAGCAGGGGTATCAGGAACACAGATACGCAGTATTTT. Amino acids: CASRGIRNTDTQYF.

This chain uses TRBV6-1 with TRBJ2-7; D is undetermined. This CDR3 contains 11 residues. From germline, CDR1 is MNHNS and CDR2 SASEGT. The V end lost 10 bases, the J end lost 4 bases, and 11 bases lay between the germline ends. CDR3 nucleotide sequence: TGTGCCACCCCCAGGCATTACGAGCAGTACTTC. This sequence encodes CATPRHYEQYF.

The rearrangement links TRBV12-3 or TRBV12-4 to TRBJ2-7; 11 bases agree with TRBD2. The CDR3 runs 17 residues. Unmatched junction bases numbered 10, after V lost 2 bases and J lost 4 bases. CDR3 bases: TGTGCCAGCAGTTTACCCTTAACTAGCGGGAGAGATTACGAGCAGTACTTC. It encodes CASSLPLTSGRDYEQYF.